This passage covers 7 T cell receptor beta chains from one sample sequenced in a study of cytomegalovirus exposure and HLA in healthy donors. PCR was performed using 60 Vbeta and 13 Jbeta primers. The method was immunoSEQ multiplex PCR; TCRdb's version includes in-frame clones alone and lacks a portion of them. This sample has about 200,000 clones, with around 80% found just once. The specimen sequenced was PBMCs. The receptors were sampled from a man aged 35 to 55 in good health and CMV-seronegative.

The chain uses TRBV6-5 and TRBJ1-3; no definite D call. CDR3 size: 12 residues. Trimming removed 6 bases at V and 2 bases at J, with 5 bases between. Per the germline V gene, CDR1 is MNHEY and CDR2 is SVGAGI. CDR3 DNA sequence: TGTGCCAGCAGGGGAGCTGGAAACACCATATATTTT. Encoded protein: CASRGAGNTIYF.

The V call is TRBV4-3, the J call TRBJ1-4, with D perhaps TRBD1 (5 bases). V was pared by 4 bases and J by 8 bases, with 17 bases between. The CDR3 spans 15 residues. Germline CDR1 is LGHNA and CDR2 is YSLEER. The CDR3 protein is CASSRMTGEGEKLFF. The CDR3 DNA is TGCGCCAGCAGCCGAATGACGGGGGAGGGGGAAAAACTGTTTTTT.

J is TRBJ2-3 and V is TRBV2, with a tentative D call TRBD2 (7 bases). CDR3 length equals 15 residues. V was pared by 5 bases and J by 4 bases, with 16 bases between. The V gene's germline CDR1 is SNHLY and CDR2 FYNNEI. CDR3 sequence: CASSLIGGGADTQYF. CDR3 nucleotides: TGTGCCAGCAGTTTAATAGGGGGGGGAGCAGATACGCAGTATTTT.

About this clone itself: One junction end disagrees with the germline gene, perhaps due to a read error. Other DNA sequences in the same sample also yield this CDR3. The J gene is TRBJ1-6, the V gene TRBV6-1; no reliable D call. This CDR3 spans 13 amino acids. CDR1 is MNHNS and CDR2 is SASEGT in the germline V gene. CDR3 nucleotide sequence: TGTGCCAGTAAATTAGGAGATAATTCCCCCCTCCACTTT. Its translation is CASKLGDNSPLHF.

The J gene is TRBJ1-5, the V gene TRBV15; unclear D gene. Trimming stripped 0 bases from V and 7 bases from J, with 10 bases between. Germline CDR1 reads LNHNV; CDR2 reads YYDKDF (reference sequence). The CDR3 is 14 residues long. CDR3 protein: CATSRDPAGQPQHF. CDR3 in DNA: TGTGCCACCAGCAGAGATCCTGCGGGACAGCCCCAGCATTTT.

The V and J genes are TRBV11-3 and TRBJ2-3; TRBD1 might be the D (6 bases). V gave up 5 bases and J gave up 6 bases, with 12 bases separating them. The germline gives CDR1 SGHNT, CDR2 YENEEA. CDR3 size: 13 residues. CDR3 bases: TGTGCCAGCAGCCGCGTGGACAGCGATACGCAGTATTTT. Encoded protein: CASSRVDSDTQYF.

The chain combines TRBV4-1 with TRBJ2-7; D not certain. The V gene's germline CDR1 is MGHRA and CDR2 YSYEKL. Trimming shortened V by 0 bases and J by 3 bases, and 12 bases separated the two germline ends. The length of the CDR3 is 15 residues. This CDR3 is CASSQELHSYYEQYF. Here the CDR3 DNA reads TGCGCCAGCAGCCAAGAACTACACTCCTACTACGAGCAGTACTTC.